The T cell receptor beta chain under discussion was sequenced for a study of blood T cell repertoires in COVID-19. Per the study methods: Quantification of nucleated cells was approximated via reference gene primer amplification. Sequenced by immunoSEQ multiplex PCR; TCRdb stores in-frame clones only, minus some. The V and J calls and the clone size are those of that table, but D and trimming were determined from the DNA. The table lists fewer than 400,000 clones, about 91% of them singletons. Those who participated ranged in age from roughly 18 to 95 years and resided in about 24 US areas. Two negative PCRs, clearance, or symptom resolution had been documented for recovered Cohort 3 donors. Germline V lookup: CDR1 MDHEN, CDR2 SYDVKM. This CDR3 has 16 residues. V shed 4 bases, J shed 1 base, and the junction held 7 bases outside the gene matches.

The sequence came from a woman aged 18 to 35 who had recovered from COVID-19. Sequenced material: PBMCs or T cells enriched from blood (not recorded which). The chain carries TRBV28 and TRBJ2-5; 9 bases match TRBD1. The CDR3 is CASSSGTGWIQETQYF. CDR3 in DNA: TGTGCCAGCAGTTCCGGGACAGGGTGGATCCAAGAGACCCAGTACTTC.